This paragraph reports one TCR beta chain. Its antigen is not known. This sample stems from a study of cytomegalovirus exposure and HLA in healthy donors. Broader study findings: Specificity of a few CMV-associated chains for CMV antigens was verified in vitro. Later analysis showed TCR association rates varying by HLA locus, highest for DRB1 and lowest for HLA-C. Clonal expansion was found to be greater in HLA-associated TCR beta chains than in equally common others in a later analysis.

Primers included in the PCR were 60 Vbeta and 13 Jbeta primers. The repertoire was sequenced with immunoSEQ multiplex PCR; TCRdb's copy has only in-frame clones and lacks some. The sample lists around 140,000 clones, approximately 84% occurring once. The CDR3 is 15 residues long. Per germline, CDR1 ENHRY and CDR2 SYGVKD. V was clipped by 4 bases and J by 6 bases; unmatched bases: 7. This chain uses TRBV10-3 with TRBJ2-1; 9 bases align to TRBD2. The sequence came from a woman aged 55-69 years in good health and CMV-seropositive. Sequencing was performed on PBMCs. The CDR3 loop reads CAISVAGVNINEQFF. The CDR3, as DNA: TGTGCCATCAGTGTAGCGGGAGTGAATATCAATGAGCAGTTCTTC.